This TCR beta chain is from a study of cytomegalovirus exposure and HLA in healthy donors. About the study: Unique TCRs from HLA-typed donors, 65 million to 85 million of them, were held in an early data release. Study-wide results and caveats: When analyzed later, the rates of TCR association showed variation by HLA locus, with DRB1 the most and HLA-C the fewest.

13 Jbeta primers and 60 Vbeta primers were used for the PCR. Repertoires were generated with immunoSEQ multiplex PCR, while TCRdb's copy carries only in-frame clones and drops some. This sample has some 150,000 clones, with over 75% found just once. CDR1 is SGHTA and CDR2 is FQGTGA in the germline V gene. This CDR3 contains 15 residues. With V trimmed by 5 bases and J by 7 bases, 11 bases remained unmatched. Points on this clone: Its antigen is undetermined.

The sequenced sample consisted of PBMCs. This chain connects TRBV7-3 to TRBJ2-1, with TRBD2 identical over 7 bases. The receptor was isolated from a male donor in good health and CMV-seronegative. The CDR3 region is CASSPREAGRNEQFF. The CDR3 region has the DNA TGTGCCAGCAGCCCCCGGGAGGCGGGAAGGAATGAGCAGTTCTTC.